This T cell receptor beta chain was sequenced during a study of breast tumors, draining lymph nodes, adjacent tissues. General study points: Data fit most tumor T cells coming from lymph node, expanding in tumor. Tumor repertoires ranked between lymph nodes and nontumor tissue in diversity, with V and J gene preferences.

A remark on this clonotype: Its antigen is not known. One junction end disagrees with the germline gene, perhaps due to a read error.

Each CDR3 protein gets one entry after TCRdb re-called the multiplex PCR reads with MiXCR. Of around 130,000 distinct CDR3 sequences in the sample, 15% to 20% are singletons; the top ten hold less than 4%. This CDR3 is 13 amino acids long. Germline V gene data show CDR1 as DFQATT and CDR2 as SNEGSKA (reference sequence). Axillary draining lymph nodes of breast cancer patients supplied the node samples. The clonotype originates from a female donor with breast cancer. Some clones in this sample may be carry-over from other donors' samples. J is TRBJ2-5 and V is TRBV20-1; maybe TRBD1 (5 bases). Sequenced material: axillary lymph node tissue. The CDR3 spells CSARLAGQEAQCF. CDR3 in DNA: TGCAGTGCTAGACTCGCAGGGCAAGAGGCCCAGTGCTTC.